This passage covers 28 T cell receptor beta chains from one sample sequenced in a study of T cell clonality in common variable immunodeficiency. The data were produced by immunoSEQ multiplex PCR, yet TCRdb's version contains in-frame clones alone and is incomplete. This repertoire holds around 55,000 clones, and none appear only once. Input material: peripheral blood mononuclear cells. These receptors were taken from a person aged 18-70 years in good health.

This clone has at least ten counts. Sequencing ends 3 residues short of the CDR3 end; the germline J gene provides the rest. This chain connects TRBV7-7 to TRBJ2-7, with TRBD1 identical over 10 bases. The germline V gene has CDR1 SSHAT and CDR2 FNYEAQ (reference sequence). The length of the CDR3 is 14 residues. V shed 5 bases, J shed 2 bases, and the junction held 3 bases outside the gene matches. This chain's CDR3 is CASSPGQGPYEQYF. The part of the CDR3 DNA that was read is TGTGCCAGCAGCCCGGGACAGGGGCCCTACGAG.

This clone was seen ten or more times. The CDR3 is cut off 3 residues early in the read; its end comes from the germline J gene. The chain links TRBV2 to TRBJ2-1; TRBD1 matches 12 bases. The CDR3 has 13 residues. V lost 8 bases to trimming and J lost 6 bases; unmatched junction nucleotides: 2. Germline values: CDR1 SNHLY, CDR2 FYNNEI. The sequenced CDR3 bases are TGTGCCAGCGGGGACAGGGGGCGCAATGAG. Translating gives CASGDRGRNE. The whole CDR3 sequence is CASGDRGRNEQFF.

In its sample, this clone was seen many times. The read is 3 residues too short to cover the CDR3 end, so that end is filled in from the germline J gene. V is TRBV7-6 and J is TRBJ2-7, with D unresolved. This CDR3 spans 11 amino acids. The V end was cut by 4 bases, the J end by 6 bases, with 7 bases between. Germline V gene sequence: CDR1 SGHVS, CDR2 FNYEAQ. The sequenced part of the CDR3 DNA is TGTGCCAGCAGCTCCGGTCCCGAG. Residues: CASSSGPE. The entire CDR3 is CASSSGPEQYF.

On this clone: Read data end 3 residues before the CDR3 end; the end is taken from the germline J gene. The chain uses TRBV7-9 and TRBJ1-1; 7 bases match TRBD1. The junction had 6 bases not matched to a gene; V was cut back by 5 bases and J by 0 bases. The germline V gene encodes CDR1 SEHNR and CDR2 FQNEAQ (reference sequence). This CDR3 comprises 15 residues. The CDR3 DNA, read in part, is TGTGCCAGCAGCCCCGGGACAGTCTTGAACACTGAA. Protein: CASSPGTVLNTE. The entire CDR3 is CASSPGTVLNTEAFF.

In this sample, this clone turned up a few times. CDR3 DNA (partial): TGTGCCAGCAGCTTAGGGGGCGTAGATTATGGT. Its translation: CASSLGGVDYG. The whole CDR3 reads CASSLGGVDYGQYF. The chain recombines TRBV7-9 with TRBJ2-4, with a tentative D call TRBD1 (5 bases). The read ends 3 residues shy of where the CDR3 ends; the end is completed using the germline J gene. Germline V CDR1 and CDR2: SEHNR, FQNEAQ (reference sequence). This CDR3 has 14 residues. The full variable domain, with the rest looked up from reference TRBV7-9 and TRBJ2-4, is DTGVSQNPRHKITKRGQNVTFRCDPISEHNRLYWYRQTLGQGPEFLTYFQNEAQLEKSRLLSDRFSAERPKGSFSTLEIQRTEQGDSAMYLCASSLGGVDYGQYFGAGTRLSVL.

This clone came up many times. The sequenced fragment ends 3 residues before the CDR3 boundary, so the rest is inferred from the germline J gene. V gene TRBV6-2 or TRBV6-3 combines with J gene TRBJ1-1; D might be TRBD1 (5 bases). V gave up 5 bases and J gave up 2 bases, with 18 bases separating them. This CDR3 comprises 16 residues. Germline CDR1 MNHEY, CDR2 SVGEGT. CDR3 sequence reads: CASSLLKSDTNTEAFF. Incomplete CDR3 DNA: TGTGCCAGCAGTCTCCTCAAATCGGACACCAACACTGAA.

This clone was observed at least ten times. The read ends 3 residues before the CDR3 terminus; that terminus is restored from the germline J gene. This chain joins TRBV18 and TRBJ1-3; a weak D match, TRBD1 (5 bases). The germline V gene encodes CDR1 KGHSH and CDR2 LQKENI. This CDR3 region has 18 residues. Trimming removed 6 bases from V and 0 bases from J, with 21 bases in between. The CDR3 loop is CASSPTSGESLSGNTIYF. Partial CDR3 DNA: TGTGCCAGCTCTCCTACTTCGGGGGAGTCCCTCTCTGGAAACACC.

This clone was seen ten or more times. From the germline J gene comes the end of the CDR3, since the read stops 3 residues before it. This sequence joins TRBV10-3 and TRBJ2-2; tentative D call: TRBD1 (6 bases). In germline, CDR1 is ENHRY, CDR2 SYGVKD. Trimming removed 9 bases from V and 6 bases from J, with 11 bases in between. The CDR3 extends over 12 amino acids. The CDR3 bases that were read are TGTGCCATTTTTGCAGGGGCCGGGGAG. It translates to CAIFAGAGE. The whole CDR3 is CAIFAGAGELFF.

As concerns this clone: The CDR3 extends 3 residues past the end of the read, so its final part is completed from the germline J gene. The rearrangement uses TRBV6-4 and TRBJ2-5; 8 positions match TRBD2. This CDR3 has 15 amino acids. CDR1 MRHNA and CDR2 SNTAGT come from the germline V gene. CDR3: CASSDGAGGTDTQYF. Incomplete CDR3 DNA: TGTGCCAGCAGTGACGGCGCGGGGGGCACAGATACC.

The sample holds many counts of this clone. The read gets to within 3 residues of the CDR3 end, and the germline J gene fills in the rest. The chain employs TRBV2 and TRBJ2-3; possibly TRBD1 for D (7 bases). The CDR3 length is 14 residues. Trimming pared 10 bases from V and 6 bases from J, leaving 20 bases between. Germline values: CDR1 SNHLY, CDR2 FYNNEI. Partial CDR3 DNA: TGTGCCACAGGGGGGCGGGACCTCCGGGATACG. Amino acids: CATGGRDLRDT. The full CDR3 sequence reads CATGGRDLRDTQYF.

This clone came up many times. Coverage ceases 3 residues before the CDR3 finishes, and the germline J gene fills in the end. The rearrangement uses TRBV7-2 and TRBJ2-3, with 7 bases fitting TRBD2. This CDR3 contains 14 residues. The V gene's germline CDR1 is SGHTA and CDR2 FQGNSA. The sequenced part of the CDR3 DNA is TGTGCCAGCAGCTCAACGGGATTTCTAGCGGCG. It encodes CASSSTGFLAA. The complete CDR3 protein is CASSSTGFLAAQYF.

This clone was counted at least ten times. Read sequence stops 3 residues before the CDR3 end, and the germline J gene provides the missing end. The chain recombines TRBV6-2 or TRBV6-3 with TRBJ2-2, with unresolved D. This CDR3 contains 14 residues. Germline CDR1 is MNHEY and CDR2 is SVGEGT. V was pared by 0 bases and J by 5 bases, with 7 bases between. The CDR3 DNA, read in part, is TGTGCCAGCAGTTACTCGCGACTGACCGGGGAG. Protein sequence: CASSYSRLTGE. Given in full, the CDR3 is CASSYSRLTGELFF.

This clone was picked up many times. The read terminates 3 residues ahead of where the CDR3 ends, so the germline J gene completes it. V gene TRBV7-9 combines with J gene TRBJ1-1; the D gene is possibly TRBD1 (5 bases). In germline, CDR1 is SEHNR, CDR2 FQNEAQ (reference sequence). CDR3 length equals 15 residues. The ends were cut back, 2 bases at V and 4 bases at J, with 14 bases in the middle. CDR3 region: CASSLSFQGSTEAFF. CDR3 DNA (partial): TGTGCCAGCAGCTTATCCTTTCAGGGAAGCACTGAA.

In its sample, this clone was seen many times. The read ends 3 residues early relative to the CDR3; the germline J gene fills the gap. J is TRBJ2-3 and V is TRBV20-1; 7 positions agree with TRBD2. V shed 3 bases and J 4 bases; nucleotides not matched to a gene: 16. CDR1 and CDR2 (germline): DFQATT, SNEGSKA (reference sequence). CDR3 length equals 17 residues. Partial CDR3 DNA: TGCAGTGCTAGCTGGGGAGTGGCGGGAGTCCGGTCAGATACG. Translation: CSASWGVAGVRSDT. The whole CDR3 reads CSASWGVAGVRSDTQYF.

The table lists this clone with many counts. The read terminates 3 residues before the CDR3 end, so the remaining end is supplied by the germline J gene. The rearrangement uses TRBV5-1 and TRBJ2-2; 8 positions agree with TRBD2. Germline V gene data show CDR1 as SGHRS and CDR2 as YFSETQ. V was pared by 4 bases and J by 3 bases, with 5 bases of the junction left unmatched. The CDR3 has 15 residues. The CDR3 loop reads CASSRGLVHTGELFF. The CDR3 bases that were read are TGCGCCAGCAGCCGGGGACTAGTCCACACCGGGGAG.

Regarding this clone: The CDR3 extends 3 residues past the end of the read, so its final part is completed from the germline J gene. The rearrangement uses TRBV19 and TRBJ2-2; a possible D gene is TRBD1 (5 bases). CDR1 and CDR2 from the germline V gene are LNHDA and SQIVND (reference sequence). This CDR3 region has 15 residues. The DNA read from the CDR3 is TGTGCCAGTTATGGGCAGGGCTCGTTTAATGAAAAG. This gives the protein CASYGQGSFNEK. The whole CDR3 protein is CASYGQGSFNEKLFF.

This clone has at least ten counts. Read coverage stops 3 residues before the CDR3 terminus; the germline J gene supplies the remainder. The chain links TRBV29-1 to TRBJ2-1; weak D call: TRBD2 (10 bases). V was cut by 7 bases and J by 6 bases, with 34 bases left in between. CDR1 and CDR2 (germline): SQVTM, ANQGSEA. This CDR3 contains 19 residues. The sequenced CDR3 bases are TGCAGCGCTTCTGGTGGGACAGGGTACCTAGCGGGAGTGGGCAATGAG. Encoded protein: CSASGGTGYLAGVGNE. The CDR3 as a whole reads CSASGGTGYLAGVGNEQFF.

This clone was observed many times. The CDR3 end is not reached by the read, which stops 3 residues before it; the germline J gene fills it in. J is TRBJ1-1 and V is TRBV7-2, with D unclear. This CDR3 region has 11 residues. The germline V gene encodes CDR1 SGHTA and CDR2 FQGNSA. This chain's CDR3 is CASSLARVAFF. The DNA read from the CDR3 is TGTGCCAGCAGCTTAGCGCGAGTA.

This clone was seen at least ten times. The CDR3 goes on 3 residues after the read ends, and that part is filled in from the germline J gene. This chain connects TRBV24-1 to TRBJ2-1, with D perhaps TRBD2 (6 bases). The CDR3 spans 13 residues. The V gene lost 1 base and the J gene lost 9 bases, with 9 bases spanning the gap. CDR1 is KGHDR and CDR2 is SFDVKD in the germline V gene. The sequenced CDR3 bases are TGTGCCACCAGTGATTTCTTCGGGGGTGAG. Translated: CATSDFFGGE. The whole CDR3 sequence is CATSDFFGGEQFF.

This clone was found many times. Read coverage stops 3 residues before the CDR3 terminus; the germline J gene supplies the remainder. The chain has TRBV27 and TRBJ2-4; 9 nucleotides agree with TRBD1. CDR3 length equals 16 residues. Germline assignment: CDR1 MNHEY and CDR2 SMNVEV (reference sequence). The CDR3: CASSLTSSGTGKDQYF. The covered CDR3 bases are TGTGCCAGCAGTCTTACCTCATCCGGGACAGGGAAAGAT.

This clone has just a few counts. The read comes to an end 3 residues before the CDR3 does, leaving the germline J gene to fill in the end. The rearrangement joins TRBV11-2 to TRBJ1-2; the D gene is possibly TRBD1 (6 bases). This CDR3 has 15 amino acids. CDR1 and CDR2 (germline): SGHAT, FQNNGV. The sequenced part of the CDR3 DNA is TGTGCCAGCAGCTTAGGCACAGGGAGGTCGGTCGAC. This gives the protein CASSLGTGRSVD. The complete CDR3 reads CASSLGTGRSVDYTF.

The sample holds many counts of this clone. With the read ending 3 residues before the CDR3 end, the germline J gene is used to fill in that end. The chain combines TRBV7-6 with TRBJ2-2; D perhaps matches TRBD2 (6 bases). Per germline, CDR1 SGHVS and CDR2 FNYEAQ. The CDR3 spans 16 residues. V dropped 0 bases and J dropped 2 bases, with 10 bases sitting between them. The DNA read from the CDR3 is TGTGCCAGCAGCTTAGCTTCGGCGGGAAACACCGGGGAG. It is translated as CASSLASAGNTGE. The entire CDR3 protein reads CASSLASAGNTGELFF.

This clone was observed at least ten times. The CDR3 end is not reached by the read, which stops 3 residues before it; the germline J gene fills it in. This sequence joins TRBV20-1 and TRBJ1-6; D is unresolved. V shed 3 bases and J shed 11 bases, with 20 bases lying between them. The CDR3 is 15 amino acids. In germline, CDR1 is DFQATT, CDR2 SNEGSKA (reference sequence). CDR3: CSARSVGSGVPPLHF. Partial CDR3 DNA: TGCAGTGCTAGGTCGGTAGGAAGCGGGGTTCCACCC.

This clone was seen at least ten times. The sequence runs out 3 residues before the end of the CDR3; the remainder is reconstructed from the germline J gene. The chain carries TRBV2 and TRBJ2-1; the match to TRBD2 covers 8 bases. The CDR3 is made up of 14 amino acids. J gave up 6 bases and V 4 bases, and 5 bases lay outside the gene matches. The germline gives CDR1 SNHLY, CDR2 FYNNEI. The CDR3 DNA, read in part, is TGTGCCAGCAGTGTCAGCGGGAGCCTCAATGAG. Its translation is CASSVSGSLNE. The entire CDR3 protein reads CASSVSGSLNEQFF.

This clone has ten or more counts. Read coverage stops 3 residues before the CDR3 terminus; the germline J gene supplies the remainder. This chain links TRBV19 with TRBJ1-4; D might be TRBD1 (6 bases). The CDR3 loop spans 13 amino acids. Trimming took 4 bases from V and 7 from J, leaving 10 bases between them. Germline V gives CDR1 LNHDA, CDR2 SQIVND (reference sequence). CDR3 DNA (partial): TGTGCCAGTAGTAGACAGGACCGTGAAAAA. The encoded protein is CASSRQDREK. The full CDR3 protein is CASSRQDREKLFF. Together with reference TRBV19 and TRBJ1-4, the CDR3 gives the full variable domain: DGGITQSPKYLFRKEGQNVTLSCEQNLNHDAMYWYRQDPGQGLRLIYYSQIVNDFQKGDIAEGYSVSREKKESFPLTVTSAQKNPTAFYLCASSRQDREKLFFGSGTQLSVL.

This clone was detected ten times or more. Coverage ceases 3 residues before the CDR3 finishes, and the germline J gene fills in the end. V and J are TRBV4-1 and TRBJ1-6, with D perhaps matching TRBD1 (5 bases). Germline CDR1 and CDR2: MGHRA and YSYEKL. V was pared by 0 bases and J by 5 bases, with 14 bases between. The CDR3 is 17 residues long. The chain's CDR3 is CASSQDRAGLDNSPLHF. The DNA read from the CDR3 is TGCGCCAGCAGCCAAGATAGGGCAGGGTTGGATAATTCACCC.

Worth noting for this clone: The read halts 3 residues ahead of the CDR3 end, with the missing end drawn from the germline J gene. This chain connects TRBV6-2 or TRBV6-3 to TRBJ1-2; possibly TRBD1 for D (5 bases). In germline, CDR1 is MNHEY, CDR2 SVGEGT. This CDR3 is built from 14 residues. The CDR3 DNA, read in part, is TGTGCCAGCAGGCGGACTAGCGGGGCCAGTGAC. Amino acid sequence: CASRRTSGASD. The complete CDR3 reads CASRRTSGASDYTF.

This clone was observed at least ten times. The read ends 3 residues shy of where the CDR3 ends; the end is completed using the germline J gene. The chain uses TRBV11-2 and TRBJ1-5, with 7 bases aligning to TRBD1. The length of the CDR3 is 15 residues. The germline V gene has CDR1 SGHAT and CDR2 FQNNGV. V was clipped by 0 bases and J by 6 bases; unmatched bases: 5. The CDR3 DNA, read in part, is TGTGCCAGCAGCTTAGAGGAGGGGGCTGCTCAGCCC. It translates to CASSLEEGAAQP. The CDR3 as a whole reads CASSLEEGAAQPQHF.